The clone carrying this TCR beta chain was seen only a few times. From the reads, TCRdb called clonotypes with MiXCR, one entry per CDR3 protein. The repertoire holds 110,000 to 150,000 distinct CDR3 sequences, with 6.5% as singletons. These data belong to a study of T cell repertoires in cytomegalovirus infection. Germline assignment: CDR1 SGHDN and CDR2 FVKESK. The V gene lost 3 bases and the J gene lost 5 bases, with 16 bases spanning the gap. The CDR3 length is 15 residues. The rearrangement uses TRBV14 and TRBJ1-2, with unresolved D. This TCR was recovered from a human donor in good health (CMV status not recorded). Some clones in this sample may be carry-over from other donors' samples. Specimen: PBMCs. CDR3 protein: CASSQARGGGYGYTF. DNA for the CDR3: TGTGCCAGCAGCCAGGCCCGGGGTGGCGGATATGGCTACACCTTC.